The 16 T cell receptor beta chains presented below share a single source sample, sequenced in a study of cytomegalovirus exposure and HLA in healthy donors. 60 Vbeta and 13 Jbeta primers were used in PCR. Method: immunoSEQ multiplex PCR; TCRdb's copy keeps in-frame clones and lacks some. The table lists under 200,000 clones, around 80% of them singletons. The sequenced sample was PBMCs. The receptors derive from a woman between 40 and 55 years old in good health and CMV-seropositive.

This clone has just one count. V and J are TRBV11-1 and TRBJ2-1; tentative D call: TRBD2 (5 bases). V gave up 2 bases and J gave up 9 bases, with 17 bases separating them. This CDR3 comprises 15 residues. Germline V gene sequence: CDR1 SGHAT, CDR2 FQDESV (reference sequence). CDR3 bases: TGTGCCAGCAGCTTAATTGGGATGGCAGGAGGTGAGCAGTTCTTC. Translation gives CASSLIGMAGGEQFF.

This clone was detected only a few times. The CDR3 DNA is TGTGCCAGCAGGACTAGCGGGTTCCAAGAGACCCAGTACTTC. It codes for CASRTSGFQETQYF. J is TRBJ2-5 and V is TRBV27; 10 nucleotides match TRBD2. This CDR3 comprises 14 residues. The junction had 2 bases not matched to a gene; V was cut back by 6 bases and J by 1 base. The germline gives CDR1 MNHEY, CDR2 SMNVEV (reference sequence).

The V and J genes are TRBV7-3 and TRBJ2-5; the D gene is possibly TRBD1 (5 bases). Germline CDR1 SGHTA, CDR2 FQGTGA. The length of the CDR3 is 14 residues. Trimming left V 4 bases short and J 7 bases short, with 16 bases between. The CDR3 loop is CASSSTASRGTQYF. CDR3 nucleotide sequence: TGTGCCAGCAGCTCTACGGCGAGTAGGGGGACCCAGTACTTC.

The V call is TRBV5-1, the J call TRBJ2-2; the match to TRBD2 covers 9 bases. The junction had 5 bases not matched to a gene; V was cut back by 5 bases and J by 3 bases. Germline-derived CDR1 and CDR2 are SGHRS and YFSETQ. The CDR3 length is 15 residues. Here the CDR3 reads CASRRVAGDTGELFF. DNA of the CDR3: TGCGCCAGCAGAAGGGTAGCGGGAGACACCGGGGAGCTGTTTTTT.

The V call is TRBV28, the J call TRBJ1-5, with 8 positions matching TRBD1. The germline V gene has CDR1 MDHEN and CDR2 SYDVKM. V shed 3 bases, J shed 7 bases, and the junction held 8 bases outside the gene matches. The CDR3 sequence is 15 residues long. The CDR3 sequence is CASSFGQGAWQPQHF. CDR3 DNA: TGTGCCAGCAGTTTTGGGCAGGGGGCTTGGCAGCCCCAGCATTTT.

The gene calls are TRBV13 and TRBJ2-6, with TRBD1 matching 8 bases. The CDR3 covers 17 residues. The junction had 5 bases not matched to a gene; V was cut back by 3 bases and J by 1 base. CDR1 and CDR2 from the germline V gene are PRHDT and FYEKMQ (reference sequence). DNA of the CDR3: TGTGCCAGCAGCTTTGACAGGGGTATGTCTGGGGCCAACGTCCTGACTTTC. It yields the protein CASSFDRGMSGANVLTF.

The chain recombines TRBV9 with TRBJ2-1; D might be TRBD1 (5 bases). Trimming left V 3 bases short and J 0 bases short, with 13 bases between. The CDR3 is 16 residues long. Per the germline V gene, CDR1 is SGDLS and CDR2 is YYNGEE. CDR3 DNA: TGTGCCAGCAGCGCCTCACAGGCGACCTCCTACAATGAGCAGTTCTTC. Translating gives CASSASQATSYNEQFF.

The rearrangement uses TRBV23-1 and TRBJ1-2; maybe TRBD1 (5 bases). TRBV23-1 is sorted into the ORF group, with uncertain function. The CDR3 covers 15 residues. Trimming stripped 3 bases from V and 3 bases from J, with 14 bases between. The CDR3 sequence is CASSHLRGEDYGYTF. CDR3 bases: TGCGCCAGCAGTCATCTCCGGGGGGAGGACTATGGCTACACCTTC.

The chain carries TRBV6-6 and TRBJ2-1, with 11 nucleotides matching TRBD2. Unmatched junction bases numbered 2, after V lost 2 bases and J lost 5 bases. The CDR3 totals 15 residues. Germline V gene sequence: CDR1 MNHNY, CDR2 SVGAGI (reference sequence). Here the CDR3 DNA reads TGTGCCAGCAGTTACGCGGGACTAGCGGACAATGAGCAGTTCTTC. As protein: CASSYAGLADNEQFF.

The CDR3 DNA follows: TGTGCCACCAGCAGAGACGGGAACACCGGGGAGCTGTTTTTT. Its translation: CATSRDGNTGELFF. This chain connects TRBV15 to TRBJ2-2, with D uncertain. Trimming cost V 0 bases and J 1 base, with 3 bases left between them. The CDR3 is made up of 14 amino acids. Germline lookup yields CDR1 LNHNV and CDR2 YYDKDF (reference sequence).

This clone was detected only a few times. The V call is TRBV5-1, the J call TRBJ2-5; D perhaps matches TRBD2 (6 bases). V was shortened by 4 bases and J by 4 bases, with 17 bases between the two germline ends. Germline V gene sequence: CDR1 SGHRS, CDR2 YFSETQ. The CDR3 extends over 15 amino acids. The CDR3 DNA reads as TGCGCCAGCAGCCACCGGGACTCCGGTGGAGAGACCCAGTACTTC. Its translation is CASSHRDSGGETQYF.

CDR3 sequence reads: CASRYITGTGGNQPQHF. The CDR3 region has the DNA TGTGCCAGTAGGTACATTACCGGGACAGGGGGCAATCAGCCCCAGCATTTT. The rearrangement joins TRBV19 to TRBJ1-5; 10 nucleotides match TRBD1. The V gene end was trimmed by 6 bases and the J gene end by 2 bases; junction bases not matched to a gene: 10. CDR1 LNHDA and CDR2 SQIVND come from the germline V gene (reference sequence). The CDR3 has 17 residues.

This rearrangement joins TRBV5-1 to TRBJ1-2; 7 bases are shared with TRBD1. This CDR3 comprises 17 residues. Germline values: CDR1 SGHRS, CDR2 YFSETQ. V trimming: 0 bases; J trimming: 0 bases; junction bases outside the gene matches: 8. Here the CDR3 reads CASSLEGADPTNYGYTF. The CDR3 coding sequence is TGCGCCAGCAGCTTGGAGGGGGCAGATCCAACTAACTATGGCTACACCTTC.

The chain combines TRBV25-1 with TRBJ2-1; D is possibly TRBD2 (5 bases). Trimming removed 1 base from V and 8 bases from J, with 12 bases in between. Germline lookup yields CDR1 MGHDK and CDR2 SYGVNS. The CDR3 contains 14 residues. The CDR3 loop reads CASSEFTSSDEQFF. In nucleotides, the CDR3 is TGTGCCAGCAGTGAATTCACTAGTTCGGATGAGCAGTTCTTC.

The V gene is TRBV7-9, the J gene TRBJ1-1, with D unresolved. Per the germline V gene, CDR1 is SEHNR and CDR2 is FQNEAQ (reference sequence). The V end lost 5 bases, the J end lost 1 base, and 8 bases lay between the germline ends. This CDR3 is built from 13 residues. The chain's CDR3 is CASSRTPNTEAFF. For the CDR3, the DNA is TGTGCCAGCAGCCGCACACCGAACACTGAAGCTTTCTTT.

This clone was detected a few times. The CDR3 reads CAVRRRANEKLFF. CDR3 sequence (DNA): TGTGCCGTCCGGCGGAGGGCCAATGAAAAACTGTTTTTT. J is TRBJ1-4 and V is TRBV5-8; no reliable D call. CDR3 length: 13 amino acids. CDR1 is SGHTS, CDR2 YDEGEE, per germline. V was pared by 10 bases and J by 5 bases, with 15 bases between.